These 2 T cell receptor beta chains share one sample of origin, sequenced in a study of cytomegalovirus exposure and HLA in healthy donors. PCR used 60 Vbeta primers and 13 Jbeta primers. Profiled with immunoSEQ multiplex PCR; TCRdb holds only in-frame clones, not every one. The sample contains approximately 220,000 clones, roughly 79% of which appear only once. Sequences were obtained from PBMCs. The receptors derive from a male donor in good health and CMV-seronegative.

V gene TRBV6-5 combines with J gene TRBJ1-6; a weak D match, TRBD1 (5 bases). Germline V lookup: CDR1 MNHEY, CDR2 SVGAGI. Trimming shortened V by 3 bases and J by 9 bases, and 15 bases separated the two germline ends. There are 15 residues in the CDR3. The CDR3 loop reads CASSYTRQGGSPLHF. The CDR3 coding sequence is TGTGCCAGCAGTTATACTCGTCAGGGAGGTTCACCCCTCCACTTT.

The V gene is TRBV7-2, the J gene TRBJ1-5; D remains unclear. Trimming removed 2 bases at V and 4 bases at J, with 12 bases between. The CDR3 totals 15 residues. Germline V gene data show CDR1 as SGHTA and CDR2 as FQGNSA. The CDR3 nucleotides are TGTGCCAGCAGCTTATCTGCTACGCTAAATCAGCCCCAGCATTTT. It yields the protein CASSLSATLNQPQHF.